The 27 T cell receptor beta chains below all came from one sample that was sequenced in a study of response to subunit inactivated influenza vaccine. TCRdb re-derived calls from the RT-PCR reads in MiXCR, one entry per CDR3 protein. The repertoire includes 550,000 to 800,000 distinct CDR3 sequences, approximately 13% of them detected once, and 5.5% to 7% sits in the top ten. The source was PBMCs from blood, collected less than 15 days before vaccination. These receptors were collected from a man aged 45 to 65 who received an inactivated influenza vaccine.

This clonotype was recorded a few times. V usage is TRBV4-1 and J usage is TRBJ2-1; TRBD2 matches at 7 bases. The trim removed 1 base at V and 9 bases at J, leaving 12 bases unmatched. This CDR3 is built from 16 residues. Germline V gene data show CDR1 as MGHRA and CDR2 as YSYEKL. CDR3 sequence reads: CASSQGLQRGEAEQFF. CDR3 bases: TGCGCCAGCAGCCAAGGCCTTCAGCGGGGAGAAGCTGAGCAGTTCTTC.

There are a few counts of this clonotype. The CDR3 nucleotides read TGCGCCAGCAGCTTGACGGGGGGCTTAGAGACTCAGTTCTTC. Encoded protein: CASSLTGGLETQFF. The chain joins TRBV5-1 to TRBJ2-1; D perhaps matches TRBD2 (7 bases). Trimming left V 1 base short and J 13 bases short, with 18 bases between. Germline V CDR1 and CDR2: SGHRS, YFSETQ. CDR3 length: 14 residues. Supplemented by reference TRBV5-1 and TRBJ2-1, the full variable domain reads KAGVTQTPRYLIKTRGQQVTLSCSPISGHRSVSWYQQTPGQGLQFLFEYFSETQRNKGNFPGRFSGRQFSNSRSEMNVSTLELGDSALYLCASSLTGGLETQFFGPGTRLTVL.

This clonotype was counted only a few times. The J gene is TRBJ2-1, the V gene TRBV7-9; unclear D gene. The CDR3 is 12 residues long. Germline V lookup: CDR1 SEHNR, CDR2 FQNEAQ (reference sequence). Deletions cut 7 bases from V and 9 bases from J, with 13 bases between. The CDR3 nucleotides are TGTGCCAGCACCCCCGGTAGGGCTGAGCAGTTCTTC. This translates into CASTPGRAEQFF.

The chain uses TRBV7-2 and TRBJ2-7; D assignment may be TRBD1 or TRBD2 (5 bases each). There are 11 residues in the CDR3. Germline-derived CDR1 and CDR2 are SGHTA and FQGNSA. V lost 8 bases and J 7 bases, leaving 12 bases between the germline ends. The CDR3 DNA follows: TGTGCCAGCGGGACCTTTTTGGAGCAGTACTTC. Translating it yields CASGTFLEQYF. Filled out from reference TRBV7-2 and TRBJ2-7, the complete variable domain reads GAGVSQSPSNKVTEKGKDVELRCDPISGHTALYWYRQSLGQGLEFLIYFQGNSAPDKSGLPSDRFSAERTGGSVSTLTIQRTQQEDSAVYLCASGTFLEQYFGPGTRLTVT.

This clonotype was counted only a few times. The chain couples TRBV18 to TRBJ2-5; D not resolved. The CDR3 covers 15 residues. The germline gives CDR1 KGHSH, CDR2 LQKENI. The V gene lost 0 bases and the J gene lost 3 bases, with 11 bases spanning the gap. The CDR3 DNA follows: TGTGCCAGCTCACCACCTTCCCTTCGGAAAGAGACCCAGTACTTC. Translation: CASSPPSLRKETQYF.

J is TRBJ2-3 and V is TRBV19; 8 positions agree with TRBD1. Germline V gene lookup returns CDR1 LNHDA and CDR2 SQIVND (reference sequence). V lost 3 bases to trimming and J lost 0 bases; unmatched junction nucleotides: 5. The CDR3 is 16 residues long. As DNA, the CDR3 is TGTGCCAGTAGTATGAGGGGACAGGCTAGCACAGATACGCAGTATTTT. Its protein is CASSMRGQASTDTQYF.

This chain uses TRBV7-8 with TRBJ2-1; 12 bases are shared with TRBD1. The germline gives CDR1 SGHVS, CDR2 FQNEAQ. The length of the CDR3 is 14 residues. The V gene end was trimmed by 8 bases and the J gene end by 5 bases; junction bases not matched to a gene: 4. CDR3 sequence (DNA): TGTGCCAGCGGGACAGGGGGCTTTAACAATGAGCAGTTCTTC. This encodes CASGTGGFNNEQFF. Filled out from reference TRBV7-8 and TRBJ2-1, the complete variable domain reads GAGVSQSPRYKVAKRGQDVALRCDPISGHVSLFWYQQALGQGPEFLTYFQNEAQLDKSGLPSDRFFAERPEGSVSTLKIQRTQQEDSAVYLCASGTGGFNNEQFFGPGTRLTVL.

The chain is built from TRBV21-1 and TRBJ2-1; the D call TRBD1 from the table was never checked on the DNA. TRBV21-1 is described as a pseudogene. This CDR3 is built from 17 residues. Written as DNA, the CDR3 is TGTGCCAGCAACCCCCCCTTGTCCCAAACTTCGCACAATGAGCAGTTCTTC. Amino acid sequence: CASNPPLSQTSHNEQFF.

This clonotype was seen at least ten times. The chain links TRBV7-9 to TRBJ2-3; 12 positions agree with TRBD2. Germline CDR1 SEHNR, CDR2 FQNEAQ (reference sequence). This CDR3 is 17 amino acids long. With V trimmed by 5 bases and J by 4 bases, 10 bases remained unmatched. Here the CDR3 reads CASSRLRTSGMADTQYF. CDR3 coding DNA: TGTGCCAGCAGCCGCCTTAGGACTAGCGGGATGGCAGATACGCAGTATTTT.

This clonotype has more than one count but fewer than ten. The CDR3 sequence is CATSRVFGRKNEQFF. DNA of the CDR3: TGTGCCACCAGCAGAGTGTTTGGGAGGAAGAATGAGCAGTTCTTC. The chain uses TRBV15 and TRBJ2-1, with D maybe TRBD2 (6 bases). Trimming shortened V by 1 base and J by 7 bases, and 14 bases separated the two germline ends. In germline, CDR1 is LNHNV, CDR2 YYDKDF (reference sequence). The CDR3 loop spans 15 amino acids.

This clonotype was found a few times. The V and J genes are TRBV6-1 and TRBJ1-5; 7 bases are a match to TRBD1. In germline, CDR1 is MNHNS, CDR2 SASEGT. Trimming took 8 bases from V and 9 from J; bases not matched to a gene: 10. The CDR3 totals 13 residues. CDR3 sequence: CASETGRDRPQHF. The CDR3 DNA follows: TGTGCCAGCGAGACAGGGCGAGATCGGCCCCAGCATTTT.

The genes are TRBV29-1 and TRBJ2-7; 10 bases map to TRBD1. V gave up 6 bases and J gave up 6 bases; unmatched junction bases: 11. The CDR3 length is 14 residues. CDR1 and CDR2 from the germline V gene are SQVTM and ANQGSEA. As DNA, the CDR3 is TGCAGCGTGGATTTCCGGGACAGGGGTGGCGAGCAGTACTTC. Protein product: CSVDFRDRGGEQYF.

The chain employs TRBV9 and TRBJ2-5, with a tentative D call TRBD2 (6 bases). CDR1 is SGDLS, CDR2 YYNGEE, per germline. With 0 bases removed from V and 2 bases from J, the gap between germline ends came to 11 bases. The CDR3 sequence is 15 residues long. The CDR3 spells CASSVATGEQETQYF. CDR3 DNA sequence: TGTGCCAGCAGCGTAGCTACGGGGGAACAAGAGACCCAGTACTTC.

The sample holds a few counts of this clonotype. The rearrangement joins TRBV20-1 to TRBJ2-7; 11 bases align to TRBD2. Looked up from germline, CDR1 is DFQATT and CDR2 is SNEGSKA (reference sequence). V shed 7 bases and J 7 bases; nucleotides not matched to a gene: 6. The CDR3 loop spans 12 amino acids. CDR3 nucleotide sequence: TGCAGTGTAGTAGCGGGAGGGGGGGAGCAGTACTTC. This encodes CSVVAGGGEQYF.

This clonotype was detected a few times. The gene calls are TRBV10-2 and TRBJ2-5, with 14 bases matching TRBD2. With V trimmed by 6 bases and J by 5 bases, 11 bases remained unmatched. Germline V gene data show CDR1 as WSHSY and CDR2 as SAAADI. The CDR3 consists of 17 residues. The CDR3 DNA reads TGCGCCAGCAGGGGGACTAGCGGGAGAGCGAGCCGGGAGACCCAGTACTTC. Its protein product is CASRGTSGRASRETQYF.

Only a few counts were recorded for this clonotype. The CDR3 coding sequence is TGTGCCAGCAGTCTCTTGACCAGCAGATATGGCTACACCTTC. Translating it yields CASSLLTSRYGYTF. The chain links TRBV2 to TRBJ1-2; D is uncertain. CDR1 is SNHLY, CDR2 FYNNEI, per germline. The CDR3 extends over 14 amino acids. Trimming left V 5 bases short and J 5 bases short, with 15 bases between.

This clonotype was seen at least ten times. The chain couples TRBV12-3 or TRBV12-4 to TRBJ2-1, with 11 bases fitting TRBD2. V was clipped by 4 bases and J by 3 bases; unmatched bases: 11. CDR3 size: 18 residues. CDR3 bases: TGTGCCAGCAGTTCCCCCTTAAAAACTAGCGGGAGCTACAATGAGCAGTTCTTC. Encoded protein: CASSSPLKTSGSYNEQFF.

This clonotype has a handful of counts. V usage is TRBV6-1 and J usage is TRBJ2-7, with TRBD1 matching 9 bases. CDR3 length equals 14 residues. V lost 5 bases to trimming and J lost 0 bases; unmatched junction nucleotides: 2. In germline, CDR1 is MNHNS, CDR2 SASEGT. CDR3 amino acids: CASSTDRGSYEQYF. The CDR3 nucleotides are TGTGCCAGCAGTACGGACAGGGGCTCCTACGAGCAGTACTTC.

This chain links TRBV20-1 with TRBJ1-5; no firm D call. The germline V and J ends were trimmed by 2 bases and 0 bases, with 5 bases remaining between them. There are 13 residues in the CDR3. The germline CDR1 and CDR2 sequences are DFQATT and SNEGSKA (reference sequence). The CDR3 sequence is CSARSDSNQPQHF. For the CDR3, the DNA is TGCAGTGCTAGAAGTGATAGCAATCAGCCCCAGCATTTT.

This chain uses TRBV2 with TRBJ1-5, with D possibly TRBD1 on 6 matching bases. From germline, CDR1 is SNHLY and CDR2 FYNNEI. The CDR3 runs to 14 residues. V lost 4 bases to trimming and J lost 6 bases, with 13 bases between them. The CDR3 region is CASSVYGGGQPQHF. CDR3 DNA sequence: TGTGCCAGCAGTGTCTACGGGGGCGGTCAGCCCCAGCATTTT.

J is TRBJ1-4 and V is TRBV29-1, with TRBD1 matching 9 bases. This CDR3 comprises 13 residues. Trimming cost V 7 bases and J 5 bases; bases outside gene matches: 5. Germline V gene lookup returns CDR1 SQVTM and CDR2 ANQGSEA. The CDR3 nucleotides read TGCAGCGCCATCGGACAGGGGAATGAAAAACTGTTTTTT. Translation: CSAIGQGNEKLFF.

This clonotype appeared a few times. This chain links TRBV7-2 with TRBJ1-2; TRBD1 might be the D (6 bases). Trimming took 0 bases from V and 4 from J, leaving 9 bases between them. The CDR3 totals 14 residues. The germline V gene encodes CDR1 SGHTA and CDR2 FQGNSA. DNA for the CDR3: TGTGCCAGCAGCTTAGCCACAGGGTCCTATGGCTACACCTTC. As protein: CASSLATGSYGYTF. The variable domain in full, with the rest retrieved from reference TRBV7-2 and TRBJ1-2, is GAGVSQSPSNKVTEKGKDVELRCDPISGHTALYWYRQSLGQGLEFLIYFQGNSAPDKSGLPSDRFSAERTGGSVSTLTIQRTQQEDSAVYLCASSLATGSYGYTFGSGTRLTVV.

The table lists this clonotype with a few counts. The chain joins TRBV9 to TRBJ2-3, with 10 bases aligning to TRBD2. CDR1 is SGDLS, CDR2 YYNGEE, per germline. CDR3 length: 17 residues. The V gene end was trimmed by 3 bases and the J gene end by 0 bases; junction bases not matched to a gene: 7. As DNA, the CDR3 is TGTGCCAGCAGCGCCAGCGGAGCGGGAGGGAGCACAGATACGCAGTATTTT. Amino acid sequence: CASSASGAGGSTDTQYF.

The chain has TRBV27 and TRBJ1-1; 7 bases are a match to TRBD1. Germline V lookup: CDR1 MNHEY, CDR2 SMNVEV (reference sequence). With 7 bases clipped from V and 3 bases from J, the junction kept 8 bases outside the gene matches. This CDR3 contains 14 residues. As DNA, the CDR3 is TGTGCCAGCATGAGACAGGGAGGGTACACTGAAGCTTTCTTT. The encoded protein is CASMRQGGYTEAFF.

This clonotype was recorded a few times. The rearrangement links TRBV7-2 to TRBJ1-1; D is uncertain. Germline-derived CDR1 and CDR2 are SGHTA and FQGNSA. Trimming removed 3 bases from V and 3 bases from J, with 14 bases in between. This CDR3 region has 15 residues. Here the CDR3 DNA reads TGTGCCAGCAGCTTCAACCCGATGAGGCACACTGAAGCTTTCTTT. It yields the protein CASSFNPMRHTEAFF.

This clonotype has at least ten counts. This chain uses TRBV5-1 with TRBJ2-5; D not resolved. With 2 bases removed from V and 5 bases from J, the gap between germline ends came to 10 bases. The CDR3 contains 13 residues. Germline CDR1 and CDR2: SGHRS and YFSETQ. In nucleotides, the CDR3 is TGCGCCAGCAGCTTCGCAGGTTCGGAGACCCAGTACTTC. Its translation: CASSFAGSETQYF. Full variable domain (missing parts from reference TRBV5-1 and TRBJ2-5): KAGVTQTPRYLIKTRGQQVTLSCSPISGHRSVSWYQQTPGQGLQFLFEYFSETQRNKGNFPGRFSGRQFSNSRSEMNVSTLELGDSALYLCASSFAGSETQYFGPGTRLLVL.

The chain is built from TRBV6-4 and TRBJ1-2; D unclear. Germline CDR1 MRHNA, CDR2 SNTAGT. The CDR3 consists of 12 residues. The V and J ends lost 2 bases and 13 bases respectively, with 14 bases between them. CDR3 DNA: TGTGCCAGCAGTGACGGTGTGGGTCCGAGCACCTTC. Its protein product is CASSDGVGPSTF.